A single sample gave rise to the 2 T cell receptor beta chains below, sequenced in a study of CD8 T cells in Susac syndrome. Random hexamers primed reverse transcription of about 0.5 to 1 ug RNA. TCRdb processed the immunoSEQ multiplex PCR reads anew with MiXCR; each CDR3 protein has one entry. The sample carries 130,000 to 150,000 distinct CDR3 sequences, approximately 94% recorded once. Material: CD4+ T cells from PBMCs. These receptors all come from a human donor in good health.

This chain joins TRBV29-1 and TRBJ1-2; D might be TRBD1 (5 bases). The CDR3 totals 14 residues. Germline CDR1 and CDR2: SQVTM and ANQGSEA. Trimming pared 5 bases from V and 5 bases from J, leaving 18 bases between. CDR3 bases: TGCAGCGTTCAGGGTGGATTAGGCCATTATGGCTACACCTTC. Translating it yields CSVQGGLGHYGYTF.

V is TRBV5-4 and J is TRBJ2-5; tentatively, D is TRBD1 (6 bases). The CDR3 runs 13 residues. Per the germline V gene, CDR1 is SGHNT and CDR2 is YYREEE (reference sequence). Trimming pared 5 bases from V and 5 bases from J, leaving 13 bases between. As DNA, the CDR3 is TGTGCCAGCAGTTTAACAGGGACGGAGACCCAGTACTTC. Residues: CASSLTGTETQYF.